The sample holds one count of the clone carrying this TCR beta chain. This sample is drawn from a study of control samples from healthy donors and cancer patients. Trimming took off 0 bases at V and 3 bases at J, with 12 bases between the two ends. This CDR3 comprises 15 residues. Germline V lookup: CDR1 MNHNS, CDR2 SASEGT. Method: immunoSEQ multiplex PCR; TCRdb's copy keeps in-frame clones and lacks some. The table shows about 120,000 clones, with roughly 92% occurring only once. The chain uses TRBV6-1 and TRBJ2-7; D tentatively fits TRBD1 or TRBD2 (6 bases each). Input material: blood. The receptor was isolated from a man younger than 45 in good health. CDR3 protein: CASSEAGGTVYEQYV. The CDR3 bases are TGTGCCAGCAGTGAAGCGGGGGGCACTGTCTACGAGCAGTACGTC.